This entry describes one T cell receptor beta chain. The antigen remains unidentified. The sample belongs to a study of human CD8 memory T cell subsets. Study-level results: The authors found that stem-like memory and precursor exhausted T cell repertoires overlapped minimally.

UMI-labeled 5' RACE generated the TCR beta libraries. TCRdb re-analyzed the 5' RACE reads; it lists each CDR3 protein once, without DNA. The sample has under 14,000 distinct CDR3 sequences. The source of the RNA was duplicate vials containing around 150,000 sorted CD8+ T cells for each subset. The length of the CDR3 is 13 residues. This TCR came from a human donor in good health. Source material: CD8+ T cells from PBMCs. The chain recombines TRBV12-3 or TRBV12-4 with TRBJ2-3; TCRdb picks TRBD2, but there is no DNA to check that call. CDR3 residues: CATNTGPSDTQYF.